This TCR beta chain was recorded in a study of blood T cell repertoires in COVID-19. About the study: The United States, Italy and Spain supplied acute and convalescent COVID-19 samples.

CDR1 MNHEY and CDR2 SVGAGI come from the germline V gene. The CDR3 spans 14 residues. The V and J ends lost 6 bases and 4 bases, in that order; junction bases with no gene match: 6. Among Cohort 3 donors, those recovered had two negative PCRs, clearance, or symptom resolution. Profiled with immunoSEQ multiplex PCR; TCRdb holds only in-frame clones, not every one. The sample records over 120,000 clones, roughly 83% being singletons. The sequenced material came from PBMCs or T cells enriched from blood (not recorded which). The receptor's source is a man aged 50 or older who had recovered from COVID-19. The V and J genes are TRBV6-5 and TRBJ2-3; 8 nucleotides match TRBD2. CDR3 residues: CASSPLAVADTQYF. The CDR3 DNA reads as TGTGCCAGCAGCCCACTAGCGGTGGCAGATACGCAGTATTTT.